Below are 28 T cell receptor beta chains sequenced from a single sample in a study of T-cell memory formation after mild COVID-19. TCRdb analysed the 5' RACE reads with MiXCR anew, one entry per CDR3 protein. The sample records 110,000 to 150,000 distinct CDR3 sequences, 20% to 25% being singletons. The sequenced sample consisted of PBMCs or a T cell subset sorted from them (not recorded which). The origin of the receptors is an adult woman who had mild COVID-19 (a few samples of this study predate the infection). Cell type and time point are not known.

This clonotype was observed a handful of times. The rearrangement links TRBV7-8 to TRBJ1-1; D unresolved. The length of the CDR3 is 13 residues. CDR1 and CDR2 (germline): SGHVS, FQNEAQ. V gave up 4 bases and J gave up 0 bases, with 6 bases separating them. CDR3 in amino acids: CASSSRVNTEAFF. The CDR3 DNA reads TGTGCCAGCAGCTCGCGAGTGAACACTGAAGCTTTCTTT.

This clonotype was counted ten times or more. V and J are TRBV6-2 or TRBV6-3 and TRBJ2-7; unclear D gene. The CDR3 consists of 15 residues. Looked up from germline, CDR1 is MNHEY and CDR2 is SVGEGT. V lost 5 bases, J lost 0 bases, and 14 bases lay in between. The CDR3 bases are TGTGCCAGCAGTGCCTGGTTAGACTCCTCCTACGAGCAGTACTTC. Translating gives CASSAWLDSSYEQYF.

This clonotype was seen more than once but under ten times. The chain couples TRBV2 to TRBJ2-7, with D hard to call. The CDR3 runs 12 residues. CDR1 SNHLY and CDR2 FYNNEI come from the germline V gene. V was trimmed by 0 bases and J by 9 bases, leaving 9 bases between them. CDR3 sequence: CASSEAMRWQYF. CDR3 nucleotides: TGTGCCAGCAGTGAAGCCATGAGGTGGCAGTACTTC.

J is TRBJ1-2 and V is TRBV6-5; D is perhaps TRBD1 (6 bases). V was pared by 2 bases and J by 4 bases, with 11 bases between. The germline V gene has CDR1 MNHEY and CDR2 SVGAGI. This CDR3 comprises 14 residues. The CDR3 here is CASSYVGRGYGYTF. The CDR3 DNA reads as TGTGCCAGCAGTTACGTGGGCAGGGGCTATGGCTACACCTTC.

The chain employs TRBV4-1 and TRBJ2-7; 10 nucleotides match TRBD2. This CDR3 has 15 residues. From germline, CDR1 is MGHRA and CDR2 YSYEKL. The J segment lost 3 bases and the V segment lost 3 bases, leaving 5 bases of the junction unmatched. CDR3 nucleotide sequence: TGCGCCAGCAGCCAGGACCGGACTAGCGGCTACGAGCAGTACTTC. It is translated as CASSQDRTSGYEQYF.

The rearrangement links TRBV7-9 to TRBJ1-1, with D maybe TRBD1 (5 bases). Germline CDR1 reads SEHNR; CDR2 reads FQNEAQ (reference sequence). The CDR3 is 12 residues long. V was cut by 5 bases and J by 6 bases, with 10 bases left in between. CDR3 in DNA: TGTGCCAGCAGCAGACGGGACTCTGAAGCTTTCTTT. Amino acid sequence: CASSRRDSEAFF. The full variable domain, with the rest looked up from reference TRBV7-9 and TRBJ1-1, is DTGVSQNPRHKITKRGQNVTFRCDPISEHNRLYWYRQTLGQGPEFLTYFQNEAQLEKSRLLSDRFSAERPKGSFSTLEIQRTEQGDSAMYLCASSRRDSEAFFGQGTRLTVV.

The rearrangement uses TRBV9 and TRBJ2-1; D gene unclear. Trimming shortened V by 1 base and J by 6 bases, and 8 bases separated the two germline ends. The CDR3 consists of 13 residues. The germline V gene encodes CDR1 SGDLS and CDR2 YYNGEE. The CDR3 region is CASSVPLGNEQFF. The CDR3 coding sequence is TGTGCCAGCAGCGTACCCTTGGGCAATGAGCAGTTCTTC.

The chain combines TRBV9 with TRBJ2-1; 9 bases align to TRBD2. Germline-derived CDR1 and CDR2 are SGDLS and YYNGEE. V shed 1 base and J 9 bases; nucleotides not matched to a gene: 14. This CDR3 is built from 17 residues. This chain's CDR3 is CASSVLGSGSGKGEQFF. The CDR3 nucleotides read TGTGCCAGCAGCGTACTAGGTAGCGGGAGCGGGAAGGGTGAGCAGTTCTTC.

The chain couples TRBV6-2 or TRBV6-3 to TRBJ2-7, with D maybe TRBD1 (6 bases). The CDR3 consists of 14 residues. Trimming removed 6 bases from V and 3 bases from J, with 15 bases in between. Germline V gene data show CDR1 as MNHEY and CDR2 as SVGEGT. CDR3 sequence (DNA): TGTGCCAGCAGCTCCAGGGGAAACCACTACGAGCAGTACTTC. This codes for CASSSRGNHYEQYF.

This chain joins TRBV12-3 or TRBV12-4 and TRBJ2-5; 9 nucleotides line up with TRBD2. After removal of 6 bases from V and 5 bases from J, the junction contained 16 bases not matched to a gene. This CDR3 is built from 17 residues. CDR3 amino acids: CASSGSDGRGGFETQYF. CDR3 DNA sequence: TGTGCCAGCAGCGGTTCTGACGGGCGGGGGGGCTTTGAGACCCAGTACTTC.

V is TRBV7-9 and J is TRBJ1-1; D is uncertain. This CDR3 is 14 amino acids long. The germline V gene encodes CDR1 SEHNR and CDR2 FQNEAQ (reference sequence). Trimming took off 0 bases at V and 6 bases at J, with 11 bases between the two ends. The CDR3 sequence: CASSLAGPGSEAFF. Written as DNA, the CDR3 is TGTGCCAGCAGCTTAGCGGGTCCAGGCTCTGAAGCTTTCTTT.

The chain uses TRBV9 and TRBJ2-1; D gene uncertain. The V gene lost 3 bases and the J gene lost 4 bases, with 11 bases spanning the gap. The CDR3 spans 14 residues. Germline CDR1 reads SGDLS; CDR2 reads YYNGEE. The CDR3 nucleotides are TGTGCCAGCAGCGGGTCTGGCGGATACAATGAGCAGTTCTTC. This codes for CASSGSGGYNEQFF.

This chain uses TRBV27 with TRBJ2-7; the D gene could be TRBD1 or TRBD2 (5 bases each). Germline values: CDR1 MNHEY, CDR2 SMNVEV (reference sequence). Between the trimmed V and J ends, which lost 10 bases and 0 bases, there was a span of 16 bases. The CDR3 length is 14 residues. The CDR3 region has the DNA TGTGCCACCGGGGACGGCTCGAGCTCCTACGAGCAGTACTTC. Its translation: CATGDGSSSYEQYF.

This clonotype was detected a few times. The genes are TRBV15 and TRBJ2-7; TRBD2 matches 9 bases. The CDR3 loop spans 16 amino acids. The trim removed 6 bases at V and 4 bases at J, leaving 13 bases unmatched. The germline V gene has CDR1 LNHNV and CDR2 YYDKDF (reference sequence). CDR3 protein: CATSPTNSGGYYEQYF. The CDR3 DNA is TGTGCCACCAGTCCGACCAATAGCGGGGGTTATTACGAGCAGTACTTC. The full variable domain, its missing parts supplied by reference TRBV15 and TRBJ2-7, is DAMVIQNPRYQVTQFGKPVTLSCSQTLNHNVMYWYQQKSSQAPKLLFHYYDKDFNNEADTPDNFQSRRPNTSFCFLDIRSPGLGDTAMYLCATSPTNSGGYYEQYFGPGTRLTVT.

The chain is built from TRBV4-3 and TRBJ1-2; D call uncertain. Trimming took 0 bases from V and 3 from J, leaving 11 bases between them. The germline gives CDR1 LGHNA, CDR2 YSLEER. This CDR3 region has 15 residues. The CDR3 reads CASSQDFSPDYGYTF. CDR3 DNA sequence: TGCGCCAGCAGCCAAGATTTTTCCCCCGACTATGGCTACACCTTC.

This rearrangement joins TRBV7-9 to TRBJ1-5, with D uncertain. Between the trimmed V and J ends, which lost 1 base and 5 bases, there was a span of 15 bases. The CDR3 sequence is 16 residues long. Germline assignment: CDR1 SEHNR and CDR2 FQNEAQ (reference sequence). The CDR3: CASSLEYGALYQPQHF. The CDR3 DNA reads TGTGCCAGCAGCTTAGAGTATGGAGCACTTTATCAGCCCCAGCATTTT.

The chain couples TRBV28 to TRBJ2-3; D perhaps matches TRBD2 (5 bases). V lost 5 bases and J 2 bases, leaving 20 bases between the germline ends. The germline V gene encodes CDR1 MDHEN and CDR2 SYDVKM. There are 17 residues in the CDR3. CDR3: CASSRLVRTLNTDTQYF. The CDR3 DNA reads as TGTGCCAGCAGTCGACTTGTCCGGACTTTAAACACAGATACGCAGTATTTT.

This clonotype was detected many times. The genes are TRBV6-2 or TRBV6-3 and TRBJ1-5, with a possible D match to TRBD1 (6 bases). V lost 6 bases and J lost 0, with 15 bases in between. Germline V CDR1 and CDR2: MNHEY, SVGEGT. The CDR3 extends over 16 amino acids. The CDR3 region is CASSPGTPDSNQPQHF. CDR3 in DNA: TGTGCCAGCAGCCCCGGGACACCGGATAGCAATCAGCCCCAGCATTTT.

This clonotype came up a few times. This chain uses TRBV20-1 with TRBJ1-5; D perhaps matches TRBD1 (6 bases). There are 15 residues in the CDR3. The V gene lost 4 bases and the J gene lost 0 bases, with 13 bases spanning the gap. Per germline, CDR1 DFQATT and CDR2 SNEGSKA (reference sequence). The CDR3: CSAKGEGHSNQPQHF. In DNA, the CDR3 is TGCAGTGCTAAGGGGGAGGGCCATAGCAATCAGCCCCAGCATTTT.

This clonotype was observed a few times. The chain uses TRBV20-1 and TRBJ2-3; D remains ambiguous. The germline V gene encodes CDR1 DFQATT and CDR2 SNEGSKA (reference sequence). The CDR3 contains 17 residues. V lost 5 bases and J 0 bases, leaving 21 bases between the germline ends. CDR3 coding DNA: TGCAGTGCTCCTAGAACCACGACATTGACTAGCACAGATACGCAGTATTTT. It encodes CSAPRTTTLTSTDTQYF.

This clonotype was seen ten or more times. V gene TRBV9 combines with J gene TRBJ2-3; D may be TRBD2 (5 bases). The CDR3 totals 14 residues. V lost 2 bases, J lost 0 bases, and 7 bases lay in between. Germline-derived CDR1 and CDR2 are SGDLS and YYNGEE. CDR3 in amino acids: CASSVGDSTDTQYF. For the CDR3, the DNA is TGTGCCAGCAGCGTGGGAGATAGCACAGATACGCAGTATTTT. The full variable domain, its missing parts supplied by reference TRBV9 and TRBJ2-3, is DSGVTQTPKHLITATGQRVTLRCSPRSGDLSVYWYQQSLDQGLQFLIQYYNGEERAKGNILERFSAQQFPDLHSELNLSSLELGDSALYFCASSVGDSTDTQYFGPGTRLTVL.

This chain links TRBV24-1 with TRBJ2-5; 8 bases line up with TRBD1. Germline V gives CDR1 KGHDR, CDR2 SFDVKD. The CDR3 is 14 residues long. J gave up 5 bases and V 4 bases, and 5 bases lay outside the gene matches. The chain's CDR3 is CATSDGQGGETQYF. The CDR3 nucleotides read TGTGCCACCAGTGACGGACAGGGTGGGGAGACCCAGTACTTC.

The CDR3 loop reads CASSLQGELFF. CDR3 DNA sequence: TGCGCCAGCAGCTTGCAGGGGGAGCTGTTTTTT. The V gene is TRBV5-1, the J gene TRBJ2-2; D is undetermined. Germline assignment: CDR1 SGHRS and CDR2 YFSETQ. CDR3 length: 11 residues. Trimming pared 1 base from V and 8 bases from J, leaving 3 bases between.

The J gene is TRBJ2-7, the V gene TRBV7-9; 8 bases are shared with TRBD1. The germline gives CDR1 SEHNR, CDR2 FQNEAQ (reference sequence). J gave up 2 bases and V 4 bases, and 1 base lay outside the gene matches. This CDR3 contains 13 residues. The CDR3 sequence: CASSSTGAYEQYF. The CDR3 coding sequence is TGTGCCAGCAGCTCGACAGGGGCCTACGAGCAGTACTTC.

This clonotype was observed many times. The V and J genes are TRBV29-1 and TRBJ2-5, with 10 bases lining up with TRBD2. CDR1 and CDR2 (germline): SQVTM, ANQGSEA. The CDR3 length is 13 residues. The CDR3 DNA follows: TGCAGTTCTTGGACTAGCGGTGAAGAGACCCAGTACTTC. Amino acids: CSSWTSGEETQYF.

This chain joins TRBV20-1 and TRBJ2-1; TRBD2 matches 10 bases. The CDR3 sequence is 17 residues long. Trimming removed 0 bases from V and 1 base from J; junction bases left unmatched: 6. Germline CDR1 and CDR2: DFQATT and SNEGSKA (reference sequence). The DNA for the CDR3 is TGCAGTGCTAGAGATGTCGCTAGCGGGAGTTCCTACAATGAGCAGTTCTTC. Its protein product is CSARDVASGSSYNEQFF.

J is TRBJ2-5 and V is TRBV7-9; possibly TRBD1 for D (6 bases). Germline CDR1 and CDR2: SEHNR and FQNEAQ (reference sequence). This CDR3 is 16 amino acids long. Trimming removed 1 base from V and 5 bases from J, with 17 bases in between. This CDR3 reads CASSLGWDMDVETQYF. The CDR3 coding sequence is TGTGCCAGCAGCTTAGGTTGGGACATGGACGTGGAGACCCAGTACTTC.

The rearrangement uses TRBV24-1 and TRBJ2-2; D uncertain. The V end lost 8 bases, the J end lost 7 bases, and 7 bases lay between the germline ends. Germline CDR1 KGHDR, CDR2 SFDVKD. The CDR3 sequence is 11 residues long. CDR3 sequence reads: CATMRGGELFF. Written as DNA, the CDR3 is TGTGCCACCATGAGAGGCGGGGAGCTGTTTTTT.